These 27 T cell receptor beta chains were sequenced from one sample in a study of identifying expanded T cells in peripheral blood. Sequencing was performed with immunoSEQ multiplex PCR; in TCRdb, only in-frame clones are kept and a portion is missing. The sample yields about 83,000 clones, roughly 90% seen once. Material for sequencing was blood. Every receptor here comes from a person between 18 and 75 years old in good health.

The chain joins TRBV6-5 to TRBJ1-1; TRBD1 might be the D (6 bases). This CDR3 region has 13 residues. Looked up from germline, CDR1 is MNHEY and CDR2 is SVGAGI. V lost 6 bases and J lost 4, with 12 bases in between. CDR3: CASSQGLSTEAFF. CDR3 bases: TGTGCCAGCAGCCAGGGGTTAAGCACTGAAGCTTTCTTT.

This chain uses TRBV13 with TRBJ2-5; TRBD2 matches 13 bases. The CDR3 covers 16 residues. V lost 4 bases to trimming and J lost 5 bases; unmatched junction nucleotides: 7. The V gene's germline CDR1 is PRHDT and CDR2 FYEKMQ (reference sequence). The CDR3 DNA is TGTGCCAGCAGCTCGCAGACTAGCGGGAGGCTCGAGACCCAGTACTTC. The encoded protein is CASSSQTSGRLETQYF.

The chain recombines TRBV4-3 with TRBJ2-7; 9 bases align to TRBD2. Germline V lookup: CDR1 LGHNA, CDR2 YSLEER. V shed 0 bases, J shed 5 bases, and the junction held 8 bases outside the gene matches. The CDR3 consists of 16 residues. The CDR3 reads CASSQELQREEHEQYF. The DNA for the CDR3 is TGCGCCAGCAGCCAAGAGTTGCAGCGGGAGGAGCACGAGCAGTACTTC.

Only one count was recorded for this clone. The V and J genes are TRBV5-1 and TRBJ1-2, with a weak D call TRBD1 (5 bases). V dropped 0 bases and J dropped 7 bases, with 10 bases sitting between them. Per the germline V gene, CDR1 is SGHRS and CDR2 is YFSETQ. This CDR3 is 13 amino acids long. The CDR3, as DNA: TGCGCCAGCAGCTTGGGGCAGGGCGGTGGCTACACCTTC. It specifies CASSLGQGGGYTF. Variable domain in full (rest from reference TRBV5-1 and TRBJ1-2): KAGVTQTPRYLIKTRGQQVTLSCSPISGHRSVSWYQQTPGQGLQFLFEYFSETQRNKGNFPGRFSGRQFSNSRSEMNVSTLELGDSALYLCASSLGQGGGYTFGSGTRLTVV.

The rearrangement joins TRBV9 to TRBJ1-4; the D is unclear. The CDR3 has 13 residues. Germline lookup yields CDR1 SGDLS and CDR2 YYNGEE. V was trimmed by 0 bases and J by 5 bases, leaving 5 bases between them. The CDR3 region is CASSVGVNEKLFF. The DNA of the CDR3 is TGTGCCAGCAGCGTAGGGGTAAATGAAAAACTGTTTTTT.

V gene TRBV29-1 combines with J gene TRBJ2-1; D ambiguous. Trimming cost V 0 bases and J 5 bases, with 11 bases left between them. Germline V gene sequence: CDR1 SQVTM, CDR2 ANQGSEA. There are 14 residues in the CDR3. The CDR3 DNA follows: TGCAGCGTTGAAGATCTGAAGATAAACAATGAGCAGTTCTTC. The encoded protein is CSVEDLKINNEQFF.

The CDR3 sequence: CASSSVPRARNTEAFF. The CDR3 nucleotides read TGTGCCAGCAGCAGTGTCCCCAGGGCCCGGAACACTGAAGCTTTCTTT. The V gene is TRBV5-6, the J gene TRBJ1-1; tentative D call: TRBD1 (5 bases). Per germline, CDR1 SGHDT and CDR2 YYEEEE. The length of the CDR3 is 16 residues. Trimming cost V 4 bases and J 1 base, with 17 bases left between them.

The chain is built from TRBV27 and TRBJ1-2; TRBD1 aligns across 7 bases. Germline CDR1 MNHEY, CDR2 SMNVEV (reference sequence). After removal of 4 bases from V and 2 bases from J, the junction contained 10 bases not matched to a gene. The length of the CDR3 is 16 residues. In DNA form, the CDR3 reads TGTGCCAGCAGTTCCCTACCGGGACAGCTAAACTATGGCTACACCTTC. Translated: CASSSLPGQLNYGYTF.

The chain uses TRBV9 and TRBJ2-3; D is possibly TRBD1 or TRBD2 (6 bases each). The CDR3 runs to 14 residues. In germline, CDR1 is SGDLS, CDR2 YYNGEE. Trimming took 0 bases from V and 5 from J, leaving 10 bases between them. The CDR3 region has the DNA TGTGCCAGCAGCGTAGAGGGGGGCCAAGATACGCAGTATTTT. Translating gives CASSVEGGQDTQYF.

The rearrangement joins TRBV4-1 to TRBJ2-5, with TRBD1 identical over 7 bases. Germline V gene data show CDR1 as MGHRA and CDR2 as YSYEKL. This CDR3 region has 15 residues. With 4 bases clipped from V and 2 bases from J, the junction kept 7 bases outside the gene matches. The CDR3 nucleotides read TGCGCCAGCAGCCCCAGGACAGGCCCTCAAGAGACCCAGTACTTC. This translates into CASSPRTGPQETQYF.

This clone was seen just once. CDR3 amino acids: CASSIDSGTGGFSEQFF. CDR3 in DNA: TGTGCCAGTAGTATAGACTCCGGGACAGGGGGTTTTAGTGAGCAGTTCTTC. This chain connects TRBV19 to TRBJ2-1; 11 bases align to TRBD1. V trimming: 0 bases; J trimming: 9 bases; junction bases outside the gene matches: 10. CDR3 length equals 17 residues. CDR1 is LNHDA, CDR2 SQIVND, per germline (reference sequence).

V usage is TRBV7-5 and J usage is TRBJ1-2. TRBV7-5 is noted as a pseudogene. This CDR3 region has 17 residues. CDR3 coding DNA: TGTGCCAGAAGCGAATTATACCCCGGGTCCGCGGTCTATGGCTACACCTTC. It specifies CARSELYPGSAVYGYTF.

The chain is built from TRBV29-1 and TRBJ2-7; D not certain. V gave up 4 bases and J gave up 0 bases, with 13 bases separating them. The CDR3 length is 14 residues. Germline values: CDR1 SQVTM, CDR2 ANQGSEA. CDR3 in amino acids: CSVVAQLSSYEQYF. The CDR3 DNA sequence: TGCAGCGTTGTAGCACAGTTAAGCTCCTACGAGCAGTACTTC.

The chain combines TRBV10-3 with TRBJ2-2; maybe TRBD1 (5 bases). The V gene's germline CDR1 is ENHRY and CDR2 SYGVKD. V was trimmed by 6 bases and J by 7 bases, leaving 9 bases between them. The CDR3 runs to 12 residues. The CDR3 DNA sequence: TGTGCCATCAGCCCTCAGGGCGGGGAGCTGTTTTTT. Translating gives CAISPQGGELFF.

This chain uses TRBV5-5 with TRBJ2-3, with TRBD1 matching 8 bases. The CDR3 is 11 residues long. V gave up 4 bases and J gave up 10 bases; unmatched junction bases: 2. The germline CDR1 and CDR2 sequences are SGHKS and YYEKEE (reference sequence). The CDR3 region is CASSADRAQYF. In DNA form, the CDR3 reads TGTGCCAGCAGCGCGGACAGGGCGCAGTATTTT. Full variable domain (outside the CDR3, taken from reference TRBV5-5 and TRBJ2-3): DAGVTQSPTHLIKTRGQQVTLRCSPISGHKSVSWYQQVLGQGPQFIFQYYEKEERGRGNFPDRFSARQFPNYSSELNVNALLLGDSALYLCASSADRAQYFGPGTRLTVL.

Points on this clone: Within the sample, other DNA sequences also encode this same CDR3. The CDR3 sequence is CASSIDETGGPTDTQYF. The CDR3 DNA is TGTGCCAGTAGTATAGACGAGACAGGGGGGCCCACAGATACGCAGTATTTT. V usage is TRBV19 and J usage is TRBJ2-3; 9 bases align to TRBD1. The V gene end was trimmed by 0 bases and the J gene end by 2 bases; junction bases not matched to a gene: 6. CDR3 length: 17 amino acids. The germline gives CDR1 LNHDA, CDR2 SQIVND (reference sequence).

A few counts support this clone. The chain is built from TRBV5-8 and TRBJ2-7; 11 nucleotides line up with TRBD2. CDR3 length equals 17 residues. Germline CDR1 and CDR2: SGHTS and YDEGEE. V was pared by 0 bases and J by 4 bases, with 9 bases of the junction left unmatched. The CDR3: CASSLGGVLAGGYEQYF. CDR3 nucleotides: TGTGCCAGCAGCTTGGGTGGGGTTCTAGCGGGAGGATACGAGCAGTACTTC. Using reference TRBV5-8 and TRBJ2-7 for the parts outside the CDR3, the full variable domain is EAGVTQSPTHLIKTRGQQATLRCSPISGHTSVYWYQQALGLGLQFLLWYDEGEERNRGNFPPRFSGRQFPNYSSELNVNALELEDSALYLCASSLGGVLAGGYEQYFGPGTRLTVT.

This rearrangement joins TRBV28 to TRBJ2-7, with a tentative D call TRBD2 (5 bases). The CDR3 is 15 amino acids. Trimming pared 3 bases from V and 1 base from J, leaving 13 bases between. Germline V lookup: CDR1 MDHEN, CDR2 SYDVKM. The CDR3 region has the DNA TGTGCCAGCAGTTTGGCGGGTACCTCTTCCTACGAGCAGTACTTC. Its translation: CASSLAGTSSYEQYF. The whole variable domain, remainder taken from reference TRBV28 and TRBJ2-7, is DVKVTQSSRYLVKRTGEKVFLECVQDMDHENMFWYRQDPGLGLRLIYFSYDVKMKEKGDIPEGYSVSREKKERFSLILESASTNQTSMYLCASSLAGTSSYEQYFGPGTRLTVT.

The chain links TRBV6-1 to TRBJ1-2, with unresolved D. The CDR3 is 13 amino acids. Germline V gene data show CDR1 as MNHNS and CDR2 as SASEGT. Trimming stripped 6 bases from V and 6 bases from J, with 14 bases between. The CDR3 region has the DNA TGTGCCAGCAGAGACCAGGTATCGAATGGCTACACCTTC. Protein product: CASRDQVSNGYTF.

The chain joins TRBV7-2 to TRBJ2-7; 7 positions agree with TRBD1. This CDR3 is 14 amino acids long. The germline V gene encodes CDR1 SGHTA and CDR2 FQGNSA. The J segment lost 3 bases and the V segment lost 5 bases, leaving 7 bases of the junction unmatched. The CDR3 protein is CASSPLTGFYEQYF. DNA for the CDR3: TGTGCCAGCAGCCCCCTGACAGGGTTCTACGAGCAGTACTTC.

The CDR3: CASRTGGETYEQYF. The CDR3 DNA sequence: TGTGCCAGCAGGACAGGGGGGGAAACCTACGAGCAGTACTTC. This chain joins TRBV28 and TRBJ2-7, with 9 bases lining up with TRBD1. The CDR3 runs 14 residues. The J segment lost 2 bases and the V segment lost 6 bases, leaving 5 bases of the junction unmatched. Germline loops: CDR1 MDHEN, CDR2 SYDVKM.

The genes are TRBV7-2 and TRBJ2-5; the match to TRBD1 covers 9 bases. This CDR3 spans 15 amino acids. The germline CDR1 and CDR2 sequences are SGHTA and FQGNSA. The ends lost 0 bases at V and 2 bases at J; junction bases unmatched: 1. DNA of the CDR3: TGTGCCAGCAGCTTAGCCGGGACAGGGCAAGAGACCCAGTACTTC. Encoded protein: CASSLAGTGQETQYF.

This clone was seen a single time. The chain uses TRBV4-3 and TRBJ2-7, with 8 nucleotides matching TRBD2. Germline V CDR1 and CDR2: LGHNA, YSLEER. V lost 0 bases to trimming and J lost 2 bases; unmatched junction nucleotides: 9. This CDR3 has 17 amino acids. CDR3 in DNA: TGCGCCAGCAGCCAAGAACCGAATAGCGGGGTCACCTACGAGCAGTACTTC. Translation: CASSQEPNSGVTYEQYF.

The chain recombines TRBV7-2 with TRBJ2-3, with 11 bases that match TRBD2. Trimming at V came to 5 bases and at J to 5 bases, leaving 6 bases not matched to a gene. The CDR3 has 15 amino acids. Germline CDR1 and CDR2: SGHTA and FQGNSA. CDR3 region: CASSHSGRAGDTQYF. The CDR3 DNA is TGTGCCAGCAGCCATAGCGGGAGGGCAGGAGATACGCAGTATTTT.

This sequence joins TRBV7-9 and TRBJ2-3; TRBD2 aligns across 8 bases. V dropped 2 bases and J dropped 0; count of bases not matched to a gene: 7. From germline, CDR1 is SEHNR and CDR2 FQNEAQ (reference sequence). The CDR3 extends over 17 amino acids. The CDR3 is CASSLQRLATSTDTQYF. CDR3 DNA sequence: TGTGCCAGCAGCTTACAGCGACTAGCGACTAGCACAGATACGCAGTATTTT.

The chain carries TRBV27 and TRBJ2-7; D unclear. Trimming cost V 3 bases and J 2 bases, with 29 bases left between them. The CDR3 is made up of 20 amino acids. Germline lookup yields CDR1 MNHEY and CDR2 SMNVEV (reference sequence). CDR3 residues: CASSFLRSEDSPKAPYEQYF. DNA of the CDR3: TGTGCCAGCAGTTTTCTCAGGTCGGAAGATAGTCCCAAAGCCCCCTACGAGCAGTACTTC.

The sample holds a few counts of this clone. Other DNA sequences within the sample encode an identical CDR3. The V gene is TRBV18, the J gene TRBJ2-7; the D gene is possibly TRBD1 (6 bases). There are 12 residues in the CDR3. Germline lookup yields CDR1 KGHSH and CDR2 LQKENI. V shed 3 bases and J shed 3 bases, with 6 bases lying between them. CDR3 bases: TGTGCCAGCTCACCGACAGGCTACGAGCAGTACTTC. It translates to CASSPTGYEQYF.